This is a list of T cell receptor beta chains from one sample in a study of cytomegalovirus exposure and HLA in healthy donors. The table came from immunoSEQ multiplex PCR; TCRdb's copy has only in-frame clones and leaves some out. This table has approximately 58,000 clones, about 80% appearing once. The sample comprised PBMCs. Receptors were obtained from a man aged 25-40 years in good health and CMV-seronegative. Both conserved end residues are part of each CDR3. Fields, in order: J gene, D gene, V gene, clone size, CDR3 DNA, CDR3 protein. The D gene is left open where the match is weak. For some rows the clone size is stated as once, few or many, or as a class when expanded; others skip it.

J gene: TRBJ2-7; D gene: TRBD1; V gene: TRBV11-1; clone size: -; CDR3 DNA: TGTGCCAGCAGCTTAGCCCGTGGGACAGGGACGAAGGAGCAGTACTTC; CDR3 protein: CASSLARGTGTKEQYF
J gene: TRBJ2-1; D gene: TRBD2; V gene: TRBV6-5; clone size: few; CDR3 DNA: TGTGCCAGCAGTTACTCTGGCGGGGGGGACAATGAGCAGTTCTTC; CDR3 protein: CASSYSGGGDNEQFF
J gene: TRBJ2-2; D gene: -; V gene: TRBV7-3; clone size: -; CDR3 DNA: TGTGCCAGCAGCTCGCCGGGGGGGGAGCTGTTTTTT; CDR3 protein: CASSSPGGELFF
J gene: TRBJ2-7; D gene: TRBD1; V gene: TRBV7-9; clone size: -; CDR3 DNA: TGTTCCAGCAGCTTAGCAGGACAGGGTTCTAGCTCCTACGAGCAGTACTTC; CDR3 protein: CSSSLAGQGSSSYEQYF
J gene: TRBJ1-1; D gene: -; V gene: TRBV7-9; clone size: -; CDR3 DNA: TGTGCCAGCAGCTTCCAGGGGATTAATGAAGCTTTCTTT; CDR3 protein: CASSFQGINEAFF
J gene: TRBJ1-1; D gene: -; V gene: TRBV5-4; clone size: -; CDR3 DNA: TGTGCCAGCAGCTTGGCTTCTCCGAACACTGAAGCTTTCTTT; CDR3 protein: CASSLASPNTEAFF
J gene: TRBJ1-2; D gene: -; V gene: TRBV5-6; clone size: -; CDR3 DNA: TGTGCCAGCAGCTTGGCGGGCTATGGCTACACCTTC; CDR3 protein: CASSLAGYGYTF
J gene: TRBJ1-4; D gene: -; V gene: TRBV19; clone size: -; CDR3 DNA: TGTGCCAGTAGTATTTCGGGGATATCGGAAAAACTGTTTTTT; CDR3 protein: CASSISGISEKLFF
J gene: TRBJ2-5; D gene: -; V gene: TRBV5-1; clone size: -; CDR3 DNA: TGCGCCAGCAGCCTTCAAGAGACCCAGTACTTC; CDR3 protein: CASSLQETQYF
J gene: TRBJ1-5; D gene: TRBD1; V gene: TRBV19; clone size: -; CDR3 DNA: TGTGCCAGTAGTAGGGGACAGGGGGTCCTTTATCAGCCCCAGCATTTT; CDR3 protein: CASSRGQGVLYQPQHF
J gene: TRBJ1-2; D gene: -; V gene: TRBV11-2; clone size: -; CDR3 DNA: TGTGCCAGCACCCGGGGCGGGGGGCAGAAAGCTAACTATGGCTACACCTTC; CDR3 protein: CASTRGGGQKANYGYTF
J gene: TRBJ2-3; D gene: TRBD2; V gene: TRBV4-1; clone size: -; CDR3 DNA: TGCGCCAGCAGCCTTCTCAGCGGGGGGGCAGGGGATACGCAGTATTTT; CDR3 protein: CASSLLSGGAGDTQYF
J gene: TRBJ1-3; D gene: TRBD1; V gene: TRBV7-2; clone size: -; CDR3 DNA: TGTGCCAGCAGCACTGGGACAGGGGCTGGAAACACCATATATTTT; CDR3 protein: CASSTGTGAGNTIYF
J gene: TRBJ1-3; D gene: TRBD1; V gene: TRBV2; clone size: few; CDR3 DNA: TGTGCCAGCACGGGGGACAGGGGAAACACCATATATTTT; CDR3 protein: CASTGDRGNTIYF
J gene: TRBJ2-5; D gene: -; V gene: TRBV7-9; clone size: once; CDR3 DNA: TGTGCCAGCAGCTTACAGCGGGCTACTCTTCAAGAGACCCAGTACTTC; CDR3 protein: CASSLQRATLQETQYF
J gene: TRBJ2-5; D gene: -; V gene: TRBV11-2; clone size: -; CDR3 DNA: TGTGCCAGCAGCTTAGGACTACCGGAGACCCAGTACTTC; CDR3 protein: CASSLGLPETQYF
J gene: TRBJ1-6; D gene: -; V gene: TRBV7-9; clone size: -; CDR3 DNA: TGTGCCAGCAGCCCAAAAGCCGGGGGTAATTCACCCCTCCACTTT; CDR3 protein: CASSPKAGGNSPLHF
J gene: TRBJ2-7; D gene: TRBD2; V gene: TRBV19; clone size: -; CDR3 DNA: TGTGCCAGTAGTATAAAGGGCGGGAGCTCCTACGAGCAGTACTTC; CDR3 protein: CASSIKGGSSYEQYF
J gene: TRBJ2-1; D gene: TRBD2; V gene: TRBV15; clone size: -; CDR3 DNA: TGTGCCACCAGCAGAGAGACTAGCGGGGGTAGGAATGAGCAGTTCTTC; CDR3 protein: CATSRETSGGRNEQFF
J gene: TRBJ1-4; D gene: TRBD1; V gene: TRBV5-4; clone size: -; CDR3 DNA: TGTGCCAGCAGCCCCGATCCGGGACAGGCCCAGGAAAAACTGTTTTTT; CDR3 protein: CASSPDPGQAQEKLFF
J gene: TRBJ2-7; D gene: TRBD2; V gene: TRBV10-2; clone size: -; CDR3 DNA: TGCGCCAGCAGTGAGTCACTAGCGGGATATGAGCAGTACTTC; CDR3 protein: CASSESLAGYEQYF
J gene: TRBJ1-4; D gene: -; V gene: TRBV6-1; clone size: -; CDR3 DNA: TGTGCCAGCACGACACGACCGGATGAAAAACTGTTTTTT; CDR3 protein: CASTTRPDEKLFF
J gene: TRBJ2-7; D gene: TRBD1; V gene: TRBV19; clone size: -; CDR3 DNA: TGTGCCAGTAGTATACGACAGGGTGGGGTCTACGAGCAGTACTTC; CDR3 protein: CASSIRQGGVYEQYF
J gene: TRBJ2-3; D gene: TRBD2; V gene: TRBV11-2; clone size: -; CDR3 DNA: TGTGCCAGCAGCCTCATCACAGCGGGGAGAGGCACAGATACGCAGTATTTT; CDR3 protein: CASSLITAGRGTDTQYF
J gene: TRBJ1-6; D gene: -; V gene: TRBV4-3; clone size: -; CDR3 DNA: TGCGCCAGCAGTCTGACAGACTATAATTCACCCCTCCACTTT; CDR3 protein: CASSLTDYNSPLHF